This passage covers 4 T cell receptor beta chains from one sample sequenced in a study of blood T cell repertoires in COVID-19. Data came from immunoSEQ multiplex PCR; TCRdb stores just in-frame clones and leaves some out. The profile shows roughly 200,000 clones, approximately 90% of them singletons. Material for sequencing was peripheral blood. The receptors shown here come from a man between 65 and 85 years old with acute or convalescent COVID-19.

The gene calls are TRBV7-3 and TRBJ2-3; TRBD1 might be the D (5 bases). CDR3 length equals 13 residues. Germline lookup yields CDR1 SGHTA and CDR2 FQGTGA. V dropped 4 bases and J dropped 0 bases, with 5 bases sitting between them. CDR3 sequence reads: CASSSGSTDTQYF. CDR3 in DNA: TGTGCCAGCAGCTCAGGGAGCACAGATACGCAGTATTTT.

The chain is built from TRBV30 and TRBJ2-7; 10 bases agree with TRBD2. V shed 0 bases and J 5 bases; nucleotides not matched to a gene: 7. Germline V gives CDR1 GTSNPN, CDR2 SVGIG (reference sequence). The CDR3 covers 15 residues. The CDR3 protein is CAWSVQLAGVNEQYF. CDR3 DNA: TGTGCCTGGAGTGTACAGCTAGCGGGAGTAAACGAGCAGTACTTC.

This rearrangement joins TRBV14 to TRBJ1-4; D remains unclear. The CDR3 loop spans 14 amino acids. Per the germline V gene, CDR1 is SGHDN and CDR2 is FVKESK. V was shortened by 0 bases and J by 4 bases, with 6 bases between the two germline ends. The CDR3 nucleotides read TGTGCCAGCAGCCAAGATCTCGGTAATGAAAAACTGTTTTTT. It encodes CASSQDLGNEKLFF.

V gene TRBV6-1 combines with J gene TRBJ2-6, with 9 bases aligning to TRBD1. J was trimmed by 0 bases and V by 3 bases; bases with no gene match: 0. Germline V gives CDR1 MNHNS, CDR2 SASEGT. The length of the CDR3 is 16 residues. The CDR3 region is CASSETGGSGANVLTF. The DNA for the CDR3 is TGTGCCAGCAGTGAGACAGGGGGCTCTGGGGCCAACGTCCTGACTTTC.